Below, 15 T cell receptor beta chains from the same sample are listed, as sequenced in a study of shared clonotypes between healthy human individuals. The data were produced by immunoSEQ multiplex PCR, yet TCRdb's version contains in-frame clones alone and is incomplete. The data hold more than 2,000,000 clones, with just over 90% observed a single time. Sequenced: naive CD4+ T cells sorted from blood. The subset is: CD45RA+ positively selected. The receptors come from a man aged 18 to 29 in good health.

The V and J genes are TRBV19 and TRBJ2-4, with 7 nucleotides matching TRBD1. CDR1 LNHDA and CDR2 SQIVND come from the germline V gene (reference sequence). CDR3 length: 17 residues. The J segment lost 0 bases and the V segment lost 5 bases, leaving 10 bases of the junction unmatched. CDR3 residues: CASSPRTGKVAKNIQYF. DNA of the CDR3: TGTGCCAGTAGTCCGCGGACAGGAAAAGTAGCCAAAAACATTCAGTACTTC.

This clone was counted a single time. Additional DNA sequences in this sample encode the identical CDR3. This rearrangement joins TRBV11-2 to TRBJ2-5; D perhaps matches TRBD1 (6 bases). V lost 5 bases to trimming and J lost 5 bases, with 9 bases between them. This CDR3 contains 12 residues. Germline CDR1 SGHAT, CDR2 FQNNGV. This chain's CDR3 is CASSPRGETQYF. The DNA of the CDR3 is TGTGCCAGCAGCCCTAGGGGGGAGACCCAGTACTTC.

The chain links TRBV18 to TRBJ2-7; tentatively, D is TRBD1 (6 bases). Germline V gene lookup returns CDR1 KGHSH and CDR2 LQKENI. Trimming cost V 3 bases and J 6 bases, with 18 bases left between them. There are 15 residues in the CDR3. In DNA, the CDR3 is TGTGCCAGCTCACCCCTGGACAGCTTGGCTACCGAGCAGTACTTC. It yields the protein CASSPLDSLATEQYF.

V is TRBV6-1 and J is TRBJ1-3, with 9 bases that match TRBD1. Germline CDR1 MNHNS, CDR2 SASEGT. The CDR3 length is 18 residues. After removal of 3 bases from V and 0 bases from J, the junction contained 9 bases not matched to a gene. The DNA for the CDR3 is TGTGCCAGCAGTGAGAGGGACAGGGTATCTTACTCTGGAAACACCATATATTTT. Amino acids: CASSERDRVSYSGNTIYF.

V and J are TRBV5-6 and TRBJ2-1, with unresolved D. In germline, CDR1 is SGHDT, CDR2 YYEEEE. The CDR3 extends over 14 amino acids. V shed 0 bases and J shed 15 bases, with 19 bases lying between them. CDR3 region: CASSLAHQTPRPFF. CDR3 DNA sequence: TGTGCCAGCAGCTTGGCCCACCAAACTCCCAGACCGTTCTTC.

This rearrangement joins TRBV28 to TRBJ2-2; D is tentatively TRBD1 or TRBD2 (5 bases each). Looked up from germline, CDR1 is MDHEN and CDR2 is SYDVKM. V lost 8 bases and J 7 bases, leaving 11 bases between the germline ends. The CDR3 extends over 12 amino acids. CDR3 amino acids: CASGGYIGELFF. CDR3 coding DNA: TGTGCCAGCGGGGGTTACATCGGGGAGCTGTTTTTT.

This clone was seen many times. V and J are TRBV5-4 and TRBJ2-6, with no clear D. Germline V lookup: CDR1 SGHNT, CDR2 YYREEE (reference sequence). The ends were cut back, 0 bases at V and 4 bases at J, with 5 bases in the middle. The length of the CDR3 is 14 residues. The chain's CDR3 is CASSLVWGANVLTF. The CDR3 nucleotides read TGTGCCAGCAGCTTGGTTTGGGGGGCCAACGTCCTGACTTTC.

The CDR3 is CSVEDLSGRAANYGYTF. DNA of the CDR3: TGCAGCGTTGAAGATCTTTCAGGACGGGCTGCTAACTATGGCTACACCTTC. The chain uses TRBV29-1 and TRBJ1-2; D ambiguous. The CDR3 covers 17 residues. Germline CDR1 and CDR2: SQVTM and ANQGSEA. The ends were cut back, 0 bases at V and 0 bases at J, with 17 bases in the middle.

The chain employs TRBV5-1 and TRBJ2-4; TRBD1 matches 8 bases. Germline CDR1 reads SGHRS; CDR2 reads YFSETQ. V was pared by 0 bases and J by 3 bases, with 8 bases of the junction left unmatched. The CDR3 sequence is 17 residues long. The CDR3 loop reads CASSLGDRGNGKNIQYF. CDR3 DNA sequence: TGCGCCAGCAGCTTGGGCGACAGGGGCAATGGCAAAAACATTCAGTACTTC.

The chain employs TRBV6-5 and TRBJ2-3, with D possibly matching TRBD1 (5 bases). The V gene lost 4 bases and the J gene lost 5 bases, with 19 bases spanning the gap. CDR3 size: 16 residues. CDR1 and CDR2 from the germline V gene are MNHEY and SVGAGI. CDR3 sequence reads: CASSSHDRQQLDTQYF. CDR3 DNA: TGTGCCAGCAGTTCGCACGACAGACAACAATTAGATACGCAGTATTTT.

This chain joins TRBV7-8 and TRBJ1-3; D uncertain. The CDR3 covers 14 residues. V lost 0 bases and J lost 4, with 7 bases in between. The germline CDR1 and CDR2 sequences are SGHVS and FQNEAQ. The CDR3 protein is CASSLAGVGNTIYF. CDR3 coding DNA: TGTGCCAGCAGCTTAGCCGGGGTAGGAAACACCATATATTTT.

The J gene is TRBJ1-3, the V gene TRBV25-1; D not resolved. CDR3 length: 13 amino acids. Per germline, CDR1 MGHDK and CDR2 SYGVNS. Trimming cost V 6 bases and J 1 base, with 7 bases left between them. The chain's CDR3 is CASRRGSGNTIYF. CDR3 DNA sequence: TGTGCCAGCAGACGGGGTTCTGGAAACACCATATATTTT.

This clone was found once. The chain combines TRBV19 with TRBJ1-1; no firm D call. This CDR3 comprises 13 residues. Germline CDR1 LNHDA, CDR2 SQIVND (reference sequence). The ends were cut back, 5 bases at V and 3 bases at J, with 10 bases in the middle. CDR3 in DNA: TGTGCCAGTAGTGAGGGTTCGTACACTGAAGCTTTCTTT. Amino acid sequence: CASSEGSYTEAFF.

This sequence joins TRBV6-5 and TRBJ2-2; D may match TRBD1 or TRBD2 (5 bases each). The CDR3 extends over 14 amino acids. CDR1 is MNHEY, CDR2 SVGAGI, per germline. The V end was cut by 5 bases, the J end by 3 bases, with 10 bases between. The CDR3 protein is CASSDYRYTGELFF. CDR3 DNA: TGTGCCAGCAGTGACTACAGGTACACCGGGGAGCTGTTTTTT.

J is TRBJ1-4 and V is TRBV11-3; a weak D match, TRBD1 (5 bases). CDR3 size: 17 residues. V lost 4 bases and J lost 3, with 18 bases in between. Looked up from germline, CDR1 is SGHNT and CDR2 is YENEEA. The CDR3 spells CASSYGAQGRSNEKLFF. Here the CDR3 DNA reads TGTGCCAGCAGCTACGGGGCGCAGGGACGGTCTAATGAAAAACTGTTTTTT.